The subject of this entry is one T cell receptor (beta chain). Its specificity is unknown. The sample belongs to a study of T-cell reconstitution after alpha-beta-depleted transplantation in children. Points from the study as a whole: Reports say that about two months after transplant, the alpha-beta T cells came out of several hundred graft clones that had expanded. Among T cells one year after transplant, newly produced cells accounted for most counts and diversity. After transplant, high TCRbeta diversity at day 60 in some patients arose from surviving recipient T cells and thymic progenitors.

The TCRbeta library was prepared with unique molecular identifiers. Via MiXCR, TCRdb re-called the PCR reads, giving one row per CDR3 protein. The table has around 100,000 distinct CDR3 sequences, 10% seen once. This TCR was sampled from a boy aged 2-9 years with acute lymphoblastic leukemia, due to receive a stem cell transplant. Sequencing was performed on PBMCs, taken before TCRalphabeta/CD19-depleted stem cell transplant.

The CDR3 DNA reads TGCAGTGCCCAAGGGGTCCAGGTTGACACTGAAGCTTTCTTT. Translating gives CSAQGVQVDTEAFF. The genes are TRBV20-1 and TRBJ1-1, with a tentative D call TRBD1 (5 bases). The CDR3 has 14 residues. V shed 6 bases and J shed 3 bases, with 17 bases lying between them. Germline CDR1 is DFQATT and CDR2 is SNEGSKA (reference sequence).